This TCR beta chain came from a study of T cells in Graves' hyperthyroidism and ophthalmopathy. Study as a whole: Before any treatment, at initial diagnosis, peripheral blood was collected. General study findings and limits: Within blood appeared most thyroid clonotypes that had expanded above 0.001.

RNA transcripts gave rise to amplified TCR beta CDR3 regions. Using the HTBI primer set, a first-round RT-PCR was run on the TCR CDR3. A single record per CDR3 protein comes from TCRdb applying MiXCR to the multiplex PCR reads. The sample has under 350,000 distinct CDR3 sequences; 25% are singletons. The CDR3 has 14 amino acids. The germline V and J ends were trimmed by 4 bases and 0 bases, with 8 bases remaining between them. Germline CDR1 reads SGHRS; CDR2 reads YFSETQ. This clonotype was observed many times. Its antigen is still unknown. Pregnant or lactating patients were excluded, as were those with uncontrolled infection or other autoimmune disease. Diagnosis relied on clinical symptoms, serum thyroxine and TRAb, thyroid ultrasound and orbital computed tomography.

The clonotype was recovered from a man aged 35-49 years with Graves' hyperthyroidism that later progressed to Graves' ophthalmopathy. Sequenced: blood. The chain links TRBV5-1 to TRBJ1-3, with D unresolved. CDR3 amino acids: CASSPSISGNTIYF. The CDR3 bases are TGCGCCAGCAGCCCCTCGATCTCTGGAAACACCATATATTTT.